The 21 T cell receptor beta chains below come from one sample, sequenced in a study of T cell repertoires in cytomegalovirus infection. TCRdb used MiXCR to reprocess the reads, holding one entry per CDR3 protein. The data contain hundreds of thousands of distinct CDR3 sequences, around a sixth of them singletons. Input material: PBMCs. The receptors derive from a human donor in good health (CMV status not recorded). Some clones in this sample may be carry-over from other donors' samples.

The chain is built from TRBV20-1 and TRBJ2-3; possible D gene TRBD1, 6 bases. There are 16 residues in the CDR3. V dropped 1 base and J dropped 4 bases, with 18 bases sitting between them. Per the germline V gene, CDR1 is DFQATT and CDR2 is SNEGSKA (reference sequence). CDR3 nucleotides: TGCAGTGCTAGAGCCGCCAACAGGGAATTTGCAGATACGCAGTATTTT. As protein: CSARAANREFADTQYF.

This rearrangement joins TRBV20-1 to TRBJ2-1; 11 nucleotides align to TRBD2. The length of the CDR3 is 14 residues. After removal of 1 base from V and 6 bases from J, the junction contained 2 bases not matched to a gene. The germline gives CDR1 DFQATT, CDR2 SNEGSKA (reference sequence). CDR3 loop: CSARGSGGANEQFF. CDR3 DNA sequence: TGCAGTGCTAGAGGTAGCGGGGGGGCCAATGAGCAGTTCTTC.

This clonotype appeared a single time. A much larger clone differs by one base, so this may be a read error. The chain combines TRBV11-3 with TRBJ2-5; 8 bases are shared with TRBD2. CDR1 and CDR2 from the germline V gene are SGHNT and YENEEA. This CDR3 region has 15 residues. Written as DNA, the CDR3 is TGTGCCAGCAGCCCGGGACTAGGATCGCAAGGGACCCAGTACTTC. Its translation is CASSPGLGSQGTQYF.

This clonotype was counted only a few times. The V and J genes are TRBV2 and TRBJ1-2, with no clear D. This CDR3 has 14 residues. Germline CDR1 SNHLY, CDR2 FYNNEI. V gave up 7 bases and J gave up 8 bases, with 20 bases separating them. CDR3 loop: CASKSAGGPVGYTF. CDR3 nucleotide sequence: TGTGCCAGCAAATCCGCCGGAGGGCCGGTGGGCTACACCTTC.

This clonotype turned up a few times. This chain joins TRBV28 and TRBJ1-4; the D gene is possibly TRBD1 (6 bases). This CDR3 spans 16 amino acids. V gave up 3 bases and J gave up 3 bases, with 14 bases separating them. The germline V gene has CDR1 MDHEN and CDR2 SYDVKM. Here the CDR3 DNA reads TGTGCCAGCAGTTTCAAACAGGGTAACGCTAATGAAAAACTGTTTTTT. This codes for CASSFKQGNANEKLFF.

This clonotype showed up just a few times. The chain combines TRBV19 with TRBJ1-1; the match to TRBD1 covers 8 bases. CDR1 and CDR2 from the germline V gene are LNHDA and SQIVND (reference sequence). Losses at the gene ends were 4 bases for V and 3 bases for J; bases not matched to a gene: 13. The CDR3 covers 17 residues. For the CDR3, the DNA is TGTGCCAGTAGTACGCCGGGACAGGACGGATATTACACTGAAGCTTTCTTT. Protein product: CASSTPGQDGYYTEAFF.

Many counts were recorded for this clonotype. The chain has TRBV2 and TRBJ2-3; 7 positions agree with TRBD1. After removal of 8 bases from V and 0 bases from J, the junction contained 5 bases not matched to a gene. Germline V gene lookup returns CDR1 SNHLY and CDR2 FYNNEI. The CDR3 covers 14 residues. CDR3 in amino acids: CASGEQGSTDTQYF. The CDR3 nucleotides are TGTGCCAGCGGGGAACAGGGGAGCACAGATACGCAGTATTTT.

This clonotype was recorded a few times. The chain is built from TRBV20-1 and TRBJ1-2; 8 positions agree with TRBD1. Germline V gene lookup returns CDR1 DFQATT and CDR2 SNEGSKA (reference sequence). With V trimmed by 3 bases and J by 8 bases, 17 bases remained unmatched. There are 16 residues in the CDR3. Written as DNA, the CDR3 is TGCAGTGCTAGGATTGGGACAGGAAATGGGAAGGAGGGCTACACCTTC. Its translation: CSARIGTGNGKEGYTF.

The chain joins TRBV20-1 to TRBJ1-6; D not certain. Trimming took 2 bases from V and 10 from J, leaving 18 bases between them. This CDR3 has 15 residues. Germline assignment: CDR1 DFQATT and CDR2 SNEGSKA (reference sequence). This CDR3 reads CSARTHPGRSSPLHF. The DNA of the CDR3 is TGCAGTGCTAGAACTCATCCGGGAAGGTCCTCACCCCTCCACTTT.

This clonotype was seen repeatedly, ten times or more. The V gene is TRBV7-6, the J gene TRBJ1-1; the D is unclear. With 1 base removed from V and 4 bases from J, the gap between germline ends came to 16 bases. Germline V gene data show CDR1 as SGHVS and CDR2 as FNYEAQ. The CDR3 is 16 amino acids. The CDR3 nucleotides read TGTGCCAGCAGCTTAGTGCAGGCGTCTTATGGCACTGAAGCTTTCTTT. Its protein product is CASSLVQASYGTEAFF.

Ten or more counts support this clonotype. The chain joins TRBV28 to TRBJ2-7; TRBD1 aligns across 7 bases. The germline V gene encodes CDR1 MDHEN and CDR2 SYDVKM. The CDR3 is made up of 14 amino acids. V trimming: 2 bases; J trimming: 0 bases; junction bases outside the gene matches: 1. Here the CDR3 reads CASSLRDSSYEQYF. DNA of the CDR3: TGTGCCAGCAGTTTACGGGACAGCTCCTACGAGCAGTACTTC.

This clonotype showed up many times. The V call is TRBV6-6, the J call TRBJ2-3; D is perhaps TRBD1 (6 bases). Trimming removed 8 bases at V and 4 bases at J, with 19 bases between. Germline CDR1 MNHNY, CDR2 SVGAGI (reference sequence). This CDR3 region has 15 residues. For the CDR3, the DNA is TGTGCCAGCGGTAACGGCAGGGGCTATTCAGATACGCAGTATTTT. Its protein product is CASGNGRGYSDTQYF.

This clonotype was seen many times. The chain recombines TRBV7-2 with TRBJ1-4; D not certain. Trimming removed 4 bases at V and 0 bases at J, with 9 bases between. The V gene's germline CDR1 is SGHTA and CDR2 FQGNSA. The CDR3 has 15 amino acids. CDR3 in amino acids: CASSSRRSTNEKLFF. The CDR3 coding sequence is TGTGCCAGCAGCTCCCGGAGATCAACTAATGAAAAACTGTTTTTT.

This clonotype was observed a handful of times. The chain's CDR3 is CASSLVTRVEGAETQYF. Here the CDR3 DNA reads TGTGCCAGCAGTTTAGTCACAAGGGTGGAGGGGGCTGAGACCCAGTACTTC. This chain links TRBV12-3 or TRBV12-4 with TRBJ2-5; D might be TRBD1 (7 bases). This CDR3 is 17 amino acids long. Trimming removed 1 base at V and 5 bases at J, with 20 bases between.

This clonotype came up many times. The chain has TRBV28 and TRBJ1-1; 8 nucleotides match TRBD1. CDR1 is MDHEN and CDR2 is SYDVKM in the germline V gene. The CDR3 has 14 residues. Trimming removed 7 bases from V and 4 bases from J; junction bases left unmatched: 8. This chain's CDR3 is CASKSGQGGTEAFF. DNA for the CDR3: TGTGCCAGCAAGTCTGGACAGGGAGGCACTGAAGCTTTCTTT. The full variable domain, in which reference TRBV28 and TRBJ1-1 provide the parts outside the CDR3, is DVKVTQSSRYLVKRTGEKVFLECVQDMDHENMFWYRQDPGLGLRLIYFSYDVKMKEKGDIPEGYSVSREKKERFSLILESASTNQTSMYLCASKSGQGGTEAFFGQGTRLTVV.

This clonotype was detected ten times or more. The chain employs TRBV6-1 and TRBJ2-7; 7 positions match TRBD2. Germline loops: CDR1 MNHNS, CDR2 SASEGT. This CDR3 comprises 15 residues. The ends lost 6 bases at V and 0 bases at J; junction bases unmatched: 8. CDR3 DNA sequence: TGTGCCAGCAGCGACGGGGGGACCGCCTCCTACGAGCAGTACTTC. As protein: CASSDGGTASYEQYF.

V gene TRBV12-3 or TRBV12-4 combines with J gene TRBJ1-4; no clear D gene. The CDR3 covers 13 residues. Trimming stripped 6 bases from V and 3 bases from J, with 8 bases between. The CDR3 protein is CASSLVPNEKLFF. DNA of the CDR3: TGTGCCAGCAGCCTCGTCCCTAATGAAAAACTGTTTTTT.

The chain joins TRBV19 to TRBJ1-3; no firm D call. The ends were cut back, 3 bases at V and 3 bases at J, with 9 bases in the middle. Germline lookup yields CDR1 LNHDA and CDR2 SQIVND (reference sequence). The CDR3 is made up of 14 amino acids. The CDR3 loop reads CASSISGVGNTIYF. The CDR3 coding sequence is TGTGCCAGTAGTATCTCGGGTGTTGGAAACACCATATATTTT.

V is TRBV5-4 and J is TRBJ1-2; D might be TRBD1 (6 bases). V was shortened by 3 bases and J by 2 bases, with 20 bases between the two germline ends. Germline V CDR1 and CDR2: SGHNT, YYREEE (reference sequence). CDR3 size: 17 residues. The CDR3 DNA follows: TGTGCCAGCAGCTCCGGTGTTGGGGGGCTTAAAAACTATGGCTACACCTTC. It is translated as CASSSGVGGLKNYGYTF.

This clonotype was seen repeatedly, ten times or more. Compared with germline, one end of the junction differs, possibly owing to a read error. The chain uses TRBV28 and TRBJ2-1; tentatively, D is TRBD1 (6 bases). This CDR3 is built from 13 residues. Looked up from germline, CDR1 is MDHEN and CDR2 is SYDVKM. Here the CDR3 reads CASILFGGAEQFF. In DNA form, the CDR3 reads TGTGCCAGCATTTTATTTGGGGGCGCGGAGCAGTTCTTC.

This clonotype showed up just a few times. The chain combines TRBV28 with TRBJ2-7; a weak D match, TRBD2 (6 bases). Trimming pared 3 bases from V and 3 bases from J, leaving 15 bases between. The germline V gene encodes CDR1 MDHEN and CDR2 SYDVKM. There are 15 residues in the CDR3. For the CDR3, the DNA is TGTGCCAGCAGTTTGGGAGGACTGACCTTCTACGAGCAGTACTTC. As protein: CASSLGGLTFYEQYF.